These 27 T cell receptor beta chains came from one sample sequenced in a study of T-cell reconstitution after alpha-beta-depleted transplantation in children. Researchers prepared the TCRbeta library using unique molecular identifiers, the study reports. TCRdb redid the calling of the PCR reads with MiXCR, one entry per CDR3 protein. The repertoire consists of a few hundred thousand distinct CDR3 sequences, with over 9% occurring once and the leading ten covering 2% to 3%. Material: PBMCs from the stem cell graft donor, obtained from the stem cell graft. These receptors all come from a human donor who donated a stem cell graft to a child with acute lymphoblastic leukemia.

This clonotype showed up just a few times. The V and J genes are TRBV5-1 and TRBJ2-7; 8 nucleotides agree with TRBD2. CDR1 is SGHRS, CDR2 YFSETQ, per germline. Trimming took 7 bases from V and 0 from J; bases not matched to a gene: 9. This CDR3 region has 15 residues. The CDR3 nucleotides read TGCGCCAGCGTAAGAGAGCGGGAGCACTCCTACGAGCAGTACTTC. Translation gives CASVREREHSYEQYF.

This clonotype was found a few times. The V and J genes are TRBV28 and TRBJ1-2, with no clear D. This CDR3 region has 11 residues. V was shortened by 2 bases and J by 7 bases, with 5 bases between the two germline ends. CDR1 is MDHEN and CDR2 is SYDVKM in the germline V gene. CDR3 residues: CASSLRRGYTF. In DNA form, the CDR3 reads TGTGCCAGCAGTTTAAGGCGTGGCTACACCTTC.

Many counts were recorded for this clonotype. This rearrangement joins TRBV20-1 to TRBJ1-2; perhaps TRBD1 as D (6 bases). CDR3 length: 16 amino acids. Per the germline V gene, CDR1 is DFQATT and CDR2 is SNEGSKA (reference sequence). Trimming took off 3 bases at V and 4 bases at J, with 21 bases between the two ends. The CDR3 DNA is TGCAGTGCTAGCCCCGGTAGGGGGGGCGACCTCTATGGCTACACCTTC. Translated, it gives CSASPGRGGDLYGYTF.

The sample holds many counts of this clonotype. The junction departs from the called germline gene at one end, perhaps through a read error. The chain recombines TRBV7-7 with TRBJ2-2, with 7 nucleotides matching TRBD2. Per the germline V gene, CDR1 is SSHAT and CDR2 is FNYEAQ (reference sequence). The CDR3 totals 15 residues. The CDR3 spells CASSFDRGDTGELFF. CDR3 nucleotides: TGTGCTAGCAGCTTCGATCGGGGGGACACCGGGGAGCTGTTTTTT. Full variable domain (missing parts from reference TRBV7-7 and TRBJ2-2): GAGVSQSPRYKVTKRGQDVTLRCDPISSHATLYWYQQALGQGPEFLTYFNYEAQPDKSGLPSDRFSAERPEGSISTLTIQRTEQRDSAMYRCASSFDRGDTGELFFGEGSRLTVL.

The sample holds a few counts of this clonotype. In DNA form, the CDR3 reads TGCGCCAGCAGACAAACCCACGGAGAGCAGTACTTC. Protein sequence: CASRQTHGEQYF. The chain recombines TRBV5-1 with TRBJ2-7; D not resolved. V lost 5 bases and J 7 bases, leaving 13 bases between the germline ends. This CDR3 is built from 12 residues. Germline CDR1 and CDR2: SGHRS and YFSETQ.

This sequence joins TRBV4-3 and TRBJ2-5, with unresolved D. V was cut by 1 base and J by 1 base, with 10 bases left in between. Germline V gives CDR1 LGHNA, CDR2 YSLEER. CDR3 length: 15 amino acids. The CDR3 spells CASSQVNTIQETQYF. CDR3 bases: TGCGCCAGCAGCCAAGTAAATACCATCCAAGAGACCCAGTACTTC.

This clonotype was detected only a few times. CDR3 bases: TGTGCCAGCAGCTTCGACGGGAGGTCCTACGAGCAGTACTTC. Its translation is CASSFDGRSYEQYF. J is TRBJ2-7 and V is TRBV7-9; 7 bases line up with TRBD2. The CDR3 sequence is 14 residues long. Germline V gene sequence: CDR1 SEHNR, CDR2 FQNEAQ (reference sequence). The V and J ends lost 3 bases and 1 base, in that order; junction bases with no gene match: 3.

This clonotype was detected only a few times. J is TRBJ2-5 and V is TRBV5-1, with D perhaps assigned TRBD1 or TRBD2 (5 bases each). The CDR3 extends over 14 amino acids. From germline, CDR1 is SGHRS and CDR2 YFSETQ. With 0 bases removed from V and 0 bases from J, the gap between germline ends came to 6 bases. The CDR3 DNA is TGCGCCAGCAGCTTGGGGGGACACCAAGAGACCCAGTACTTC. This translates into CASSLGGHQETQYF.

This clonotype was seen many times. The chain recombines TRBV20-1 with TRBJ1-5, with a possible D match to TRBD1 (5 bases). CDR1 DFQATT and CDR2 SNEGSKA come from the germline V gene (reference sequence). The length of the CDR3 is 14 residues. The V and J ends lost 1 base and 9 bases respectively, with 16 bases between them. The CDR3 sequence: CSARGDGGKGPQHF. The DNA for the CDR3 is TGCAGTGCTAGAGGGGACGGTGGCAAGGGGCCCCAGCATTTT.

V is TRBV12-3 or TRBV12-4 and J is TRBJ2-1, with TRBD2 matching over 8 bases. V trimming: 6 bases; J trimming: 5 bases; junction bases outside the gene matches: 9. CDR3 length: 15 residues. In DNA, the CDR3 is TGTGCCAGCAGCCCGGGGGGGCAGGTAGACAATGAGCAGTTCTTC. This codes for CASSPGGQVDNEQFF.

This clonotype was seen more than once but under ten times. The V and J genes are TRBV29-1 and TRBJ2-3; the D gene is possibly TRBD1 (5 bases). Per the germline V gene, CDR1 is SQVTM and CDR2 is ANQGSEA. Deletions cut 7 bases from V and 6 bases from J, with 23 bases between. This CDR3 is 15 amino acids long. This CDR3 is CSGDPQGQTPDTQYF. The CDR3 region has the DNA TGCAGCGGCGACCCCCAGGGCCAGACCCCCGATACGCAGTATTTT.

This chain uses TRBV5-4 with TRBJ2-7, with D possibly TRBD2 on 7 matching bases. CDR3 length: 15 residues. V was clipped by 0 bases and J by 7 bases, with 17 bases between them. Per germline, CDR1 SGHNT and CDR2 YYREEE (reference sequence). CDR3 region: CASSLGSGGGGEQYF. The CDR3 coding sequence is TGTGCCAGCAGCTTGGGATCGGGGGGAGGGGGGGAGCAGTACTTC.

The CDR3 is CASSLDLKFNYGYTF. The DNA for the CDR3 is TGTGCCAGCAGCTTAGACCTGAAATTTAACTATGGCTACACCTTC. The chain couples TRBV11-1 to TRBJ1-2, with no clear D. This CDR3 has 15 amino acids. Germline values: CDR1 SGHAT, CDR2 FQDESV (reference sequence). Between the trimmed V and J ends, which lost 1 base and 1 base, there was a span of 10 bases.

The chain couples TRBV15 to TRBJ2-2; tentatively, D is TRBD1 or TRBD2 (5 bases each). Trimming stripped 0 bases from V and 4 bases from J, with 12 bases between. There are 16 residues in the CDR3. Per the germline V gene, CDR1 is LNHNV and CDR2 is YYDKDF (reference sequence). CDR3 amino acids: CATSRDLARGTGELFF. CDR3 nucleotide sequence: TGTGCCACCAGCAGAGATCTGGCGAGGGGCACCGGGGAGCTGTTTTTT.

This clonotype was detected only a few times. The chain combines TRBV2 with TRBJ2-1; 8 nucleotides agree with TRBD2. Unmatched junction bases numbered 10, after V lost 6 bases and J lost 6 bases. The CDR3 is 15 amino acids. CDR1 is SNHLY and CDR2 is FYNNEI in the germline V gene. CDR3 nucleotides: TGTGCCAGCAGACTCGATTGGGGGACTAGCAATGAGCAGTTCTTC. Translating gives CASRLDWGTSNEQFF.

Only a few counts were recorded for this clonotype. The chain recombines TRBV11-2 with TRBJ1-1; 8 nucleotides line up with TRBD1. In germline, CDR1 is SGHAT, CDR2 FQNNGV. The CDR3 extends over 13 amino acids. The V gene end was trimmed by 5 bases and the J gene end by 10 bases; junction bases not matched to a gene: 9. The CDR3 protein is CASSLGQGITAFF. The DNA for the CDR3 is TGTGCCAGCAGCCTTGGACAGGGTATCACAGCTTTCTTT. Full variable domain (missing parts from reference TRBV11-2 and TRBJ1-1): EAGVAQSPRYKIIEKRQSVAFWCNPISGHATLYWYQQILGQGPKLLIQFQNNGVVDDSQLPKDRFSAERLKGVDSTLKIQPAKLEDSAVYLCASSLGQGITAFFGQGTRLTVV.

A few counts support this clonotype. J is TRBJ1-1 and V is TRBV28; D is possibly TRBD1 (5 bases). Trimming removed 1 base at V and 3 bases at J, with 12 bases between. This CDR3 comprises 15 residues. Per the germline V gene, CDR1 is MDHEN and CDR2 is SYDVKM. CDR3 protein: CASSLSPGMDTEAFF. Here the CDR3 DNA reads TGTGCCAGCAGTTTATCACCAGGGATGGACACTGAAGCTTTCTTT.

This sequence joins TRBV27 and TRBJ2-2; 9 bases map to TRBD2. The CDR3 spans 15 residues. Germline V gives CDR1 MNHEY, CDR2 SMNVEV (reference sequence). V was pared by 6 bases and J by 3 bases, with 5 bases of the junction left unmatched. CDR3 amino acids: CASRLGLAHTGELFF. The CDR3 DNA follows: TGTGCCAGCAGACTTGGACTAGCGCACACCGGGGAGCTGTTTTTT.

Points on this clonotype: A much larger clone lies one base from this, so it may be a read error. The chain carries TRBV6-1 and TRBJ2-1, with 9 bases identical to TRBD1. This CDR3 spans 15 amino acids. Germline CDR1 is MNHNS and CDR2 is SASEGT. CDR3 nucleotide sequence: TGTGGCAGCAGTACCGGGACAGGGTCCTACAATGAGCAGTTCTTC. As protein: CGSSTGTGSYNEQFF.

This chain links TRBV5-1 with TRBJ2-2; the D call may be TRBD1 or TRBD2 (5 bases each). V gave up 4 bases and J gave up 2 bases, with 18 bases separating them. The CDR3 has 17 amino acids. The germline gives CDR1 SGHRS, CDR2 YFSETQ. CDR3 DNA: TGCGCCAGCAGCGCCGGATTCGGGACGGCTAACACCGGGGAGCTGTTTTTT. It codes for CASSAGFGTANTGELFF.

V and J are TRBV4-1 and TRBJ2-1; tentatively, D is TRBD2 (6 bases). V gave up 0 bases and J gave up 0 bases, with 15 bases separating them. Germline-derived CDR1 and CDR2 are MGHRA and YSYEKL. CDR3 length: 18 amino acids. The CDR3 sequence: CASSQDISGLSSYNEQFF. As DNA, the CDR3 is TGCGCCAGCAGCCAAGATATAAGCGGGCTTTCCTCCTACAATGAGCAGTTCTTC.

The chain is built from TRBV20-1 and TRBJ2-1; 7 nucleotides agree with TRBD2. Trimming at V came to 0 bases and at J to 7 bases, leaving 12 bases not matched to a gene. Germline CDR1 DFQATT, CDR2 SNEGSKA (reference sequence). This CDR3 contains 16 residues. CDR3 in DNA: TGCAGTGCTAGAGACCCCCTGGCGGGAGCCGGTAATGAGCAGTTCTTC. Translated: CSARDPLAGAGNEQFF.

This chain joins TRBV12-3 or TRBV12-4 and TRBJ1-3; possibly TRBD1 for D (5 bases). The CDR3 is made up of 16 amino acids. V was shortened by 5 bases and J by 7 bases, with 21 bases between the two germline ends. This chain's CDR3 is CASSIVLGRVPNTIYF. DNA of the CDR3: TGTGCCAGCAGTATCGTGCTAGGCAGGGTACCGAACACCATATATTTT.

This clonotype appeared a few times. The chain employs TRBV3-1 and TRBJ2-7; D could derive from TRBD1 or TRBD2 (6 bases each). Trimming removed 1 base from V and 8 bases from J, with 9 bases in between. This CDR3 is 12 amino acids long. Germline CDR1 is LGHDT and CDR2 is YNNKEL (reference sequence). The CDR3 loop is CASSQGRGQQYF. The CDR3 DNA sequence: TGTGCCAGCAGCCAAGGACGGGGGCAGCAGTACTTC.

The chain combines TRBV28 with TRBJ1-5; D is unresolved. This CDR3 is built from 12 residues. Between the trimmed V and J ends, which lost 5 bases and 7 bases, there was a span of 9 bases. The germline gives CDR1 MDHEN, CDR2 SYDVKM. The chain's CDR3 is CASSPGPQPQHF. In nucleotides, the CDR3 is TGTGCCAGCAGTCCCGGTCCCCAGCCCCAGCATTTT.

CDR3 DNA sequence: TGTGCCAGCAGTACCGGGACCCCAGGGGAGAACACTGAAGCTTTCTTT. Translating gives CASSTGTPGENTEAFF. The genes are TRBV9 and TRBJ1-1; TRBD1 might be the D (6 bases). The V gene's germline CDR1 is SGDLS and CDR2 YYNGEE. V was cut by 5 bases and J by 1 base, with 18 bases left in between. The CDR3 has 16 amino acids.

This clonotype was counted between two and nine times. This chain joins TRBV20-1 and TRBJ1-1; unclear D gene. The CDR3 is 15 residues long. CDR1 and CDR2 from the germline V gene are DFQATT and SNEGSKA (reference sequence). The V end was cut by 6 bases, the J end by 1 base, with 18 bases between. The CDR3 spells CSASSPSAGNTEAFF. The CDR3, as DNA: TGCAGTGCCAGTTCCCCCTCGGCGGGGAACACTGAAGCTTTCTTT.